Listed below are T cell receptor beta chains from one sample, sequenced in a study of blood T cells in healthy people across ages. TCRdb re-analysed the 5' RACE reads in MiXCR, keeping a single row per CDR3 protein. Seen here are 550,000 to 800,000 distinct CDR3 sequences, roughly 32% observed once, and the top ten hold 15%. Input material: blood. These TCRs come from a woman aged 80 or over in good health. CDR3s include the opening cysteine and the closing phenylalanine or tryptophan. The D gene is left open where the match is weak. Expanded clones get a size class; other rows say once, few or many, or leave the size out.

j_call	clone_size	d_call	v_call	cdr3_nt	cdr3_aa
TRBJ1-5	few	NA	TRBV6-5	TGTGCCAGCACTCTAAGACAGGACCATAGCAATCAGCCCCAGCATTTT	CASTLRQDHSNQPQHF
TRBJ1-4	many	NA	TRBV29-1	TGCAGCACCCGTGCCCTGGGCGTGGATAATGAAAAACTGTTTTTT	CSTRALGVDNEKLFF
TRBJ1-2	many	TRBD1	TRBV12-3/TRBV12-4	TGTGCCAGCAGTTTTCCAACAGGGGATGGCTACACCTTC	CASSFPTGDGYTF
TRBJ2-3	many	TRBD1	TRBV12-3/TRBV12-4	TGTGCCAGCGGAGGACAGGGGGCAAAGACAGATACGCAGTATTTT	CASGGQGAKTDTQYF
TRBJ2-3	NA	TRBD1	TRBV7-3	TGTGCCAGCAGCTCGGGCAGGGGGTCTAGCACAGGTACGCAGTATTTT	CASSSGRGSSTGTQYF
TRBJ1-1	NA	NA	TRBV4-1	TGCGCCAGCAGCCAGCAGATACGCACTCAAGCTTTCTTT	CASSQQIRTQAFF
TRBJ2-1	many	NA	TRBV7-6	TGTGCCAGCAGCTGGGAGCTAGCTGGCAATGAGCAGTTCTTC	CASSWELAGNEQFF
TRBJ1-2	few	TRBD1	TRBV7-8	TGTGCCAGCAGCCCTGGGACAGCTTTCCGCTATGGCTACACCTTC	CASSPGTAFRYGYTF
TRBJ2-5	few	TRBD2	TRBV12-3/TRBV12-4	TGTGCCAGCAGCCAAGGGGTGGGGGCGGGGGGGCTTGATGAGCAGTACTTC	CASSQGVGAGGLDEQYF
TRBJ2-7	many	NA	TRBV7-9	TGTGCCAGCAGCTCGGCAGGGCAGGCCTACGAGCAGTACTTC	CASSSAGQAYEQYF
TRBJ1-1	NA	TRBD1	TRBV12-3/TRBV12-4	TGTGCCAGCAGAACAGGGGGGATGATGAACACTGAAGCTTTCTTT	CASRTGGMMNTEAFF
TRBJ1-3	once	TRBD1	TRBV7-2	TGTGCCAGCAGACTAGGACAGGGGCTTCCCCGGCCTGGAAACACCATATATTTT	CASRLGQGLPRPGNTIYF
TRBJ2-7	NA	NA	TRBV20-1	TGCAGTGCTAGAGACAAGGGGGGGGCGGCCCACAATGAGCAGTACTTC	CSARDKGGAAHNEQYF
TRBJ2-2	few	NA	TRBV12-3/TRBV12-4	TGTGCCAGCAGGATGACAGGGAACACCGGGGAGCTGTTTTTT	CASRMTGNTGELFF
TRBJ2-1	NA	NA	TRBV4-1	TGCGCCAGCAGAGGCTGGGATCCGGAGCAGTTCTTC	CASRGWDPEQFF
TRBJ1-2	NA	NA	TRBV7-2	TGTGCCAGCAGCCCGGGACGGGCCTCCTATGGCTACACCTTC	CASSPGRASYGYTF
TRBJ2-7	many	TRBD2	TRBV3-1	TGTGCCAGCAGGAGGGGGACTAGCGGTACCTCCTACGAGCAGTACTTC	CASRRGTSGTSYEQYF
TRBJ2-1	few	TRBD1	TRBV20-1	TGCAGTGCTAGCCGGACAGGGTTGGGGGATGAGCAGTTCTTC	CSASRTGLGDEQFF
TRBJ1-2	many	NA	TRBV15	TGTGCCACCAGCAAAGGGGCGGGCTATGGCTACACCTTC	CATSKGAGYGYTF
TRBJ1-2	NA	NA	TRBV7-2	TGTGCCAGCAGCTTAGGCCCCACCCTAAACTATGGCTACACCTTC	CASSLGPTLNYGYTF
TRBJ1-2	NA	NA	TRBV3-1	TGTGCCAGCAGCCACTCATATTCGGGAGGCTACACCTTC	CASSHSYSGGYTF
TRBJ2-3	many	TRBD2	TRBV5-1	TGCGCCAGCAGCTTCGGGACTAGCCGAACAGATACGCAGTATTTT	CASSFGTSRTDTQYF
TRBJ2-1	few	TRBD2	TRBV4-2	TGTGCCAGCAGCCAGCCGGGGGGAAGCGTAGGTGAGCAGTTCTTC	CASSQPGGSVGEQFF
TRBJ2-7	NA	NA	TRBV20-1	TGCAGTGCTACAGAGCCCGGGGGCTACGAGCAGTACTTC	CSATEPGGYEQYF
TRBJ2-5	many	TRBD1	TRBV5-1	TGCGCCAGCAGCGTACAGGGGGCCCAAGAGACCCAGTACTTC	CASSVQGAQETQYF